This TCR beta chain emerged from a study of T cell responses to AZD1222 COVID-19 vaccine. Study-wide results and limits: Recipients of two AZD1222 doses showed rising Spike-specific TCR breadth and depth. No repertoire was sampled before or during the peak T cell response, only after it. Spike was spanned by vaccine-associated CD4 TCRs, with dominance at 160-218 and 743-854.

This CDR3 spans 14 amino acids. Trimming shortened V by 6 bases and J by 2 bases, and 12 bases separated the two germline ends. CDR1 and CDR2 (germline): MNHEY, SMNVEV (reference sequence). The repertoire was sequenced with immunoSEQ multiplex PCR; TCRdb's copy has only in-frame clones and lacks some. The sample has approximately 120,000 clones, approximately 85% seen once; the top ten hold roughly 4.4%. Second doses at about 4 or about 12 weeks were pooled. As concerns this clone: Its cognate antigen is unknown.

The chain links TRBV27 to TRBJ2-3; D is uncertain. The sequence came from an adult who received the AZD1222 COVID-19 vaccine. Sequences were derived from peripheral blood, sampled 28 days after the second AZD1222 dose. The CDR3 spells CASRLGSNTDTQYF. DNA of the CDR3: TGTGCCAGCAGGCTCGGCAGCAACACAGATACGCAGTATTTT.